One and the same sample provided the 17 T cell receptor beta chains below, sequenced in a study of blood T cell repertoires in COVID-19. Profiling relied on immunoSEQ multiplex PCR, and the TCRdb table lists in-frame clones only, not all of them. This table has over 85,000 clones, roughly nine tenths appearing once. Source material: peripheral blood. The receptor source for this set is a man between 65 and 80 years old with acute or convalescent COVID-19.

In nucleotides, the CDR3 is TGTGCCAGCAGCTTCGACAGGGGAAACACCATATATTTT. The encoded protein is CASSFDRGNTIYF. The chain carries TRBV7-9 and TRBJ1-3, with D perhaps TRBD1 (6 bases). V gave up 3 bases and J gave up 4 bases, with 7 bases separating them. Germline V gene sequence: CDR1 SEHNR, CDR2 FQNEAQ (reference sequence). The CDR3 consists of 13 residues.

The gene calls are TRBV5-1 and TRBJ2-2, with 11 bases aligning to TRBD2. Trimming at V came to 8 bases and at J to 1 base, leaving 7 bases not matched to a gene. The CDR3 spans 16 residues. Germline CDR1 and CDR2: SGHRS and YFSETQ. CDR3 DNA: TGCGCCAGTCTTAAACTAGCGGGGGAGAACACCGGGGAGCTGTTTTTT. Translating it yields CASLKLAGENTGELFF.

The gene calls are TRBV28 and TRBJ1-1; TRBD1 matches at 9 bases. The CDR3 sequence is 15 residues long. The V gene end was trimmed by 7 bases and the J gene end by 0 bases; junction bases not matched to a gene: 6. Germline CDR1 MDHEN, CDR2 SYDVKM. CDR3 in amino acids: CASMETGGMNTEAFF. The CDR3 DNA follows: TGTGCCAGCATGGAGACAGGGGGGATGAACACTGAAGCTTTCTTT.

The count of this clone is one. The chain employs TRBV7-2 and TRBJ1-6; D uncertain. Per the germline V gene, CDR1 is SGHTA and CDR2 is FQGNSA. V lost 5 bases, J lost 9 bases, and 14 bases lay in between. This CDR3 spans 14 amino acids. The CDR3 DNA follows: TGTGCCAGCAGCCTCGGGGTTATCCTTTCACCCCTCCACTTT. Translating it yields CASSLGVILSPLHF.

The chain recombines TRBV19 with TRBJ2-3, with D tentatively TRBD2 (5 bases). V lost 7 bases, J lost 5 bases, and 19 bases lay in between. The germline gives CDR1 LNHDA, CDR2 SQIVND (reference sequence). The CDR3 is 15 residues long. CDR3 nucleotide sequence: TGTGCCAGTACCCAAGCCCGAGCGGTGGGAGATACGCAGTATTTT. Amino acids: CASTQARAVGDTQYF.

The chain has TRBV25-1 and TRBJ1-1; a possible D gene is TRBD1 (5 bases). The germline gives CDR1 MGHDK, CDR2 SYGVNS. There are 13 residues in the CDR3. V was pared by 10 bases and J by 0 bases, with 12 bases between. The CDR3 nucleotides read TGTGCCACCAGCGGGGGGTTGAACACTGAAGCTTTCTTT. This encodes CATSGGLNTEAFF.

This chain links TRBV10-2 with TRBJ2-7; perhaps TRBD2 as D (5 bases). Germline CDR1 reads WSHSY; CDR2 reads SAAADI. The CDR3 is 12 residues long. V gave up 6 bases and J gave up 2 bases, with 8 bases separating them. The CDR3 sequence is CASRGGAYEQYF. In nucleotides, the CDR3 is TGCGCCAGCAGAGGAGGAGCCTACGAGCAGTACTTC.

For the CDR3, the DNA is TGCGCCAGCTACTCTTCCGGGACAGGGGATAACTATGGCTACACCTTC. Amino acid sequence: CASYSSGTGDNYGYTF. The rearrangement uses TRBV5-1 and TRBJ1-2; 10 bases match TRBD1. Germline lookup yields CDR1 SGHRS and CDR2 YFSETQ. The junction had 10 bases not matched to a gene; V was cut back by 7 bases and J by 1 base. The length of the CDR3 is 16 residues.

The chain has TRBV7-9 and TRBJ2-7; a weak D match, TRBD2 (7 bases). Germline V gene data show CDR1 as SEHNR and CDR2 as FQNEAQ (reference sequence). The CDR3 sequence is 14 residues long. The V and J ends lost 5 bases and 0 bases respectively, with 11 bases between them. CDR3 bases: TGTGCCAGCAGCCTAGGGGGGGACTCCTACGAGCAGTACTTC. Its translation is CASSLGGDSYEQYF.

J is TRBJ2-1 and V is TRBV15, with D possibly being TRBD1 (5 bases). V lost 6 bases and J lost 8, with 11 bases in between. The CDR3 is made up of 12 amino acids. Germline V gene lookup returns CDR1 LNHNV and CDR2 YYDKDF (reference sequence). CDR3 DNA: TGTGCCACCAGTAGGGGCATCGATGAGCAGTTCTTC. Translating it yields CATSRGIDEQFF.

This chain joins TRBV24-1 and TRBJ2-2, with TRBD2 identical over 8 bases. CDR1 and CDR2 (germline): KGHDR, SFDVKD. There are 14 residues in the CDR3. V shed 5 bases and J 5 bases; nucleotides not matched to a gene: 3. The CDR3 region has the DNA TGTGCCACCAGTGCGGGGGGGCGGACCGGGGAGCTGTTTTTT. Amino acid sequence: CATSAGGRTGELFF.

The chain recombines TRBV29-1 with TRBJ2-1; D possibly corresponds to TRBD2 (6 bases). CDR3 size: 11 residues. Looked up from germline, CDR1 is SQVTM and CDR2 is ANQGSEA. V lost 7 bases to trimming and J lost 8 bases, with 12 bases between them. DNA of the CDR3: TGCAGCGGGCTAGCGTTCGATGAGCAGTTCTTC. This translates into CSGLAFDEQFF.

The CDR3 sequence: CASSQGGGAVGQPQHF. The CDR3 bases are TGTGCCAGCAGCCAAGGAGGTGGTGCAGTTGGTCAGCCCCAGCATTTT. The chain uses TRBV3-1 (or the pseudogene TRBV3-2) and TRBJ1-5, with D unresolved. Trimming took 1 base from V and 6 from J, leaving 16 bases between them. This CDR3 has 16 amino acids. From germline, CDR1 is LGHDT and CDR2 YNNKEL (reference sequence).

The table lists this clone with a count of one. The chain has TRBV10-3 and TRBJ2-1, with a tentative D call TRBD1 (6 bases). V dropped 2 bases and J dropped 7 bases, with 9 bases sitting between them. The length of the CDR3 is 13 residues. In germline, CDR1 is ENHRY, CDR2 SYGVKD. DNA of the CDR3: TGTGCCATCAGTGAGACAGGGACGAATGAGCAGTTCTTC. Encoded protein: CAISETGTNEQFF.

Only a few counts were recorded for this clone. The CDR3 DNA follows: TGTGCCAGCAGTTCCCTGGCCGGGGGAATCACTGAAGCTTTCTTT. It encodes CASSSLAGGITEAFF. The chain recombines TRBV28 with TRBJ1-1; a possible D gene is TRBD1 (5 bases). The CDR3 has 15 residues. Germline CDR1 MDHEN, CDR2 SYDVKM. Deletions cut 4 bases from V and 4 bases from J, with 16 bases between.

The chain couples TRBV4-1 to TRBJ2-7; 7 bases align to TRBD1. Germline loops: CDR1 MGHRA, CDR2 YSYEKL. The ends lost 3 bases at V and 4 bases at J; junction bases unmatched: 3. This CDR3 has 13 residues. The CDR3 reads CASSQNRGYEQYV. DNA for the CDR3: TGCGCCAGCAGCCAGAACAGGGGTTACGAGCAGTACGTC.

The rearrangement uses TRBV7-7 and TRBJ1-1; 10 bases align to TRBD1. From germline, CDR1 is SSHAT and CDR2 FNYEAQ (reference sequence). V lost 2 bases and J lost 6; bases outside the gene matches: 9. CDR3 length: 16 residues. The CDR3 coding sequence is TGTGCCAGCAGCTTAAGGACAGGGGGGGACCACCCTGAAGCTTTCTTT. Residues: CASSLRTGGDHPEAFF.